Presented here are 19 T cell receptor beta chains from one specimen sequenced in a study of blood T cell repertoires in COVID-19. Method: immunoSEQ multiplex PCR; TCRdb's copy keeps in-frame clones and lacks some. The table includes more than 150,000 clones, 65% to 85% detected once. The sample comprised peripheral blood. These receptors originate from an elderly woman with acute or convalescent COVID-19.

The chain is built from TRBV30 and TRBJ2-3, with a tentative D call TRBD1 (5 bases). Trimming stripped 5 bases from V and 1 base from J, with 13 bases between. There are 14 residues in the CDR3. Per the germline V gene, CDR1 is GTSNPN and CDR2 is SVGIG (reference sequence). The CDR3 spells CAWARGGGTDTQYF. Here the CDR3 DNA reads TGTGCCTGGGCTAGGGGTGGTGGCACAGATACGCAGTATTTT.

The chain has TRBV30 and TRBJ2-7; TRBD1 aligns across 7 bases. V lost 0 bases to trimming and J lost 7 bases; unmatched junction nucleotides: 9. The CDR3 spans 14 residues. Per the germline V gene, CDR1 is GTSNPN and CDR2 is SVGIG (reference sequence). The CDR3 DNA follows: TGTGCCTGGAGTGTACAGGACAGGTACGGGGAGCAGTACTTC. As protein: CAWSVQDRYGEQYF.

The chain uses TRBV5-8 and TRBJ2-3, with TRBD2 matching over 8 bases. V was clipped by 3 bases and J by 6 bases; unmatched bases: 6. Germline assignment: CDR1 SGHTS and CDR2 YDEGEE. There are 14 residues in the CDR3. In DNA, the CDR3 is TGTGCCAGCAGCTCCCCGGGGGGGGCTGATACGCAGTATTTT. Protein: CASSSPGGADTQYF.

This sequence joins TRBV6-5 and TRBJ1-2; 9 bases match TRBD1. The J segment lost 7 bases and the V segment lost 5 bases, leaving 8 bases of the junction unmatched. Germline assignment: CDR1 MNHEY and CDR2 SVGAGI. This CDR3 region has 14 residues. The CDR3 protein is CASSPSTGGFGYTF. CDR3 nucleotide sequence: TGTGCCAGCAGTCCTTCGACAGGGGGATTTGGCTACACCTTC.

The rearrangement links TRBV6-6 to TRBJ1-5; 8 bases match TRBD1. Germline CDR1 and CDR2: MNHNY and SVGAGI (reference sequence). The trim removed 5 bases at V and 2 bases at J, leaving 5 bases unmatched. CDR3 length: 15 residues. The CDR3 reads CASSHGQGGNQPQHF. Written as DNA, the CDR3 is TGTGCCAGCAGTCACGGACAGGGTGGCAATCAGCCCCAGCATTTT.

The chain employs TRBV30 and TRBJ1-6; D not resolved. The CDR3 totals 13 residues. Germline CDR1 reads GTSNPN; CDR2 reads SVGIG (reference sequence). Trimming removed 3 bases at V and 0 bases at J, with 3 bases between. CDR3 region: CAWRSSYNSPLHF. CDR3 nucleotide sequence: TGTGCCTGGAGGAGCTCCTATAATTCACCCCTCCACTTT.

The genes are TRBV4-2 and TRBJ1-5; a weak D match, TRBD1 (6 bases). CDR3 length equals 15 residues. The germline CDR1 and CDR2 sequences are LGHNA and YNFKEQ. Trimming pared 0 bases from V and 6 bases from J, leaving 12 bases between. The CDR3 loop reads CASSQDRRGTQPQHF. The CDR3, as DNA: TGTGCCAGCAGCCAAGATCGTAGGGGGACTCAGCCCCAGCATTTT.

The chain combines TRBV29-1 with TRBJ1-2; possibly TRBD1 for D (6 bases). CDR3 length equals 12 residues. V dropped 8 bases and J dropped 8 bases, with 18 bases sitting between them. Germline values: CDR1 SQVTM, CDR2 ANQGSEA. The chain's CDR3 is CSFKVQGHGYTF. The CDR3 nucleotides are TGCAGCTTCAAGGTACAGGGTCACGGCTACACCTTC.

The chain is built from TRBV19 and TRBJ1-1; TRBD1 matches at 8 bases. There are 14 residues in the CDR3. Germline CDR1 is LNHDA and CDR2 is SQIVND (reference sequence). V trimming: 6 bases; J trimming: 1 base; junction bases outside the gene matches: 4. The CDR3 DNA reads TGTGCCAGTAGCGGACAGGGAAGGAACACTGAAGCTTTCTTT. This sequence encodes CASSGQGRNTEAFF.

This chain joins TRBV28 and TRBJ2-6, with D unresolved. The CDR3 length is 17 residues. Germline CDR1 reads MDHEN; CDR2 reads SYDVKM. V lost 5 bases and J lost 0, with 14 bases in between. The CDR3 sequence: CASSTLVSHSGANVLTF. The CDR3 bases are TGTGCCAGCAGTACCCTGGTGAGCCACTCTGGGGCCAACGTCCTGACTTTC.

This clone was picked up one time. The chain uses TRBV3-1 (or the pseudogene TRBV3-2) and TRBJ2-7, with 10 bases fitting TRBD1. The junction had 4 bases not matched to a gene; V was cut back by 3 bases and J by 2 bases. Germline V gives CDR1 LGHDT, CDR2 YNNKEL (reference sequence). The CDR3 has 15 amino acids. Here the CDR3 reads CASSQGTGETYEQYF. For the CDR3, the DNA is TGTGCCAGCAGCCAGGGGACAGGGGAAACCTACGAGCAGTACTTC.

The CDR3 loop reads CASSVGTDNEQFF. Written as DNA, the CDR3 is TGTGCCAGCTCCGTCGGGACTGACAATGAGCAGTTCTTC. V and J are TRBV18 and TRBJ2-1; D possibly corresponds to TRBD2 (6 bases). This CDR3 is built from 13 residues. Germline-derived CDR1 and CDR2 are KGHSH and LQKENI. Trimming took 6 bases from V and 5 from J, leaving 11 bases between them. The full variable domain, in which reference TRBV18 and TRBJ2-1 provide the parts outside the CDR3, is NAGVMQNPRHLVRRRGQEARLRCSPMKGHSHVYWYRQLPEEGLKFMVYLQKENIIDESGMPKERFSAEFPKEGPSILRIQQVVRGDSAAYFCASSVGTDNEQFFGPGTRLTVL.

The J gene is TRBJ1-5, the V gene TRBV7-9; D gene unclear. V lost 5 bases, J lost 2 bases, and 10 bases lay in between. The CDR3 is 14 residues long. The germline CDR1 and CDR2 sequences are SEHNR and FQNEAQ (reference sequence). The DNA for the CDR3 is TGTGCCAGCAGCCATACTAATGGCAATCAGCCCCAGCATTTT. Translation: CASSHTNGNQPQHF.

The DNA of the CDR3 is TGTGCCAGCAGCGTTCCGGGTCCTCGGTATGGCTACACCTTC. Translating it yields CASSVPGPRYGYTF. V and J are TRBV13 and TRBJ1-2; no clear D gene. Germline assignment: CDR1 PRHDT and CDR2 FYEKMQ (reference sequence). This CDR3 is 14 amino acids long. V was clipped by 5 bases and J by 5 bases, with 15 bases between them. The entire variable domain, with the rest obtained from reference TRBV13 and TRBJ1-2, is as follows: AAGVIQSPRHLIKEKRETATLKCYPIPRHDTVYWYQQGPGQDPQFLISFYEKMQSDKGSIPDRFSAQQFSDYHSELNMSSLELGDSALYFCASSVPGPRYGYTFGSGTRLTVV.

This clone was observed once. This rearrangement joins TRBV4-1 to TRBJ2-1; tentatively, D is TRBD2 (5 bases). This CDR3 spans 15 amino acids. CDR1 and CDR2 (germline): MGHRA, YSYEKL. The V end was cut by 3 bases, the J end by 6 bases, with 15 bases between. CDR3 amino acids: CASSQSGLPLNEQFF. The DNA of the CDR3 is TGCGCCAGCAGCCAGTCAGGACTTCCTCTCAATGAGCAGTTCTTC.

V is TRBV28 and J is TRBJ1-5; 7 bases align to TRBD1. The CDR3 runs to 21 residues. The V gene end was trimmed by 5 bases and the J gene end by 0 bases; junction bases not matched to a gene: 22. CDR1 and CDR2 (germline): MDHEN, SYDVKM. The CDR3 sequence is CASSRLIVSTGTSYSNQPQHF. CDR3 sequence (DNA): TGTGCCAGCAGTCGACTAATAGTGTCGACAGGGACTTCCTATAGCAATCAGCCCCAGCATTTT.

This chain links TRBV19 with TRBJ2-3, with 8 positions matching TRBD2. CDR1 and CDR2 (germline): LNHDA, SQIVND (reference sequence). V lost 3 bases and J lost 1; bases outside the gene matches: 6. The CDR3 extends over 16 amino acids. DNA for the CDR3: TGTGCCAGTAGTATGCCGGCGGGAGGAGGCACAGATACGCAGTATTTT. Its protein product is CASSMPAGGGTDTQYF.

This clone was recorded a few times. The V gene is TRBV4-2, the J gene TRBJ1-1, with D possibly being TRBD1 (5 bases). Germline V gene sequence: CDR1 LGHNA, CDR2 YNFKEQ. The CDR3 runs 15 residues. Trimming removed 1 base at V and 11 bases at J, with 20 bases between. The CDR3 region is CASSQAVGDFHAAFF. The CDR3 region has the DNA TGTGCCAGCAGCCAAGCGGTAGGGGACTTCCATGCCGCTTTCTTT.

Worth noting for this clone: The sample holds other DNA sequences that translate to the same CDR3. The J gene is TRBJ1-4, the V gene TRBV5-1, with D uncertain. The length of the CDR3 is 14 residues. V was cut by 0 bases and J by 5 bases, with 8 bases left in between. Germline CDR1 is SGHRS and CDR2 is YFSETQ. The CDR3 nucleotides read TGCGCCAGCAGCTTGGGTCAGGCCAATGAAAAACTGTTTTTT. Its protein is CASSLGQANEKLFF.